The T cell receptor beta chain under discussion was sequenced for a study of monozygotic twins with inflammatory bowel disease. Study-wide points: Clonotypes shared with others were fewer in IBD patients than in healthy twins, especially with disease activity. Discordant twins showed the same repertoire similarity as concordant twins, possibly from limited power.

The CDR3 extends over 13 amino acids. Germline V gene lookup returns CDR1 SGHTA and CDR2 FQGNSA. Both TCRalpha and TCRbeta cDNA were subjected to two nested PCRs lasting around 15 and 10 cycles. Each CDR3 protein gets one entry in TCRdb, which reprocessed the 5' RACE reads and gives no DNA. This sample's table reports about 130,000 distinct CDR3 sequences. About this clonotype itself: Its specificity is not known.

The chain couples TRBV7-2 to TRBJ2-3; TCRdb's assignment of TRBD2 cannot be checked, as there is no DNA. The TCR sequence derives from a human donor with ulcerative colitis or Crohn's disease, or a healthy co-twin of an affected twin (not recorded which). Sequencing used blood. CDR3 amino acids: CTSRLAGVDTQYF.